The 22 T cell receptor beta chains below come from one sample, sequenced in a study of cytomegalovirus exposure and HLA in healthy donors. PCR used 60 Vbeta primers and 13 Jbeta primers. Clones were read by immunoSEQ multiplex PCR, and TCRdb kept only the in-frame ones, dropping some. In all, the sample yields over 110,000 clones. The source material was PBMCs. The receptors shown here come from a male donor in good health and CMV-seronegative.

The chain carries TRBV30 and TRBJ2-3; 7 nucleotides line up with TRBD2. The CDR3 has 14 amino acids. Germline-derived CDR1 and CDR2 are GTSNPN and SVGIG (reference sequence). The V gene end was trimmed by 5 bases and the J gene end by 2 bases; junction bases not matched to a gene: 7. Written as DNA, the CDR3 is TGTGCCTGGGACGAGGGAGGGCCCACAGATACGCAGTATTTT. It is translated as CAWDEGGPTDTQYF.

This sequence joins TRBV6-5 and TRBJ2-5; 12 positions match TRBD2. V trimming: 6 bases; J trimming: 5 bases; junction bases outside the gene matches: 7. The CDR3 loop spans 15 amino acids. Germline V gene lookup returns CDR1 MNHEY and CDR2 SVGAGI. CDR3 amino acids: CASRLLAGGLETQYF. CDR3 in DNA: TGTGCCAGCAGGTTACTAGCGGGAGGCTTGGAGACCCAGTACTTC.

The chain employs TRBV30 and TRBJ2-1, with 16 positions matching TRBD2. With V trimmed by 3 bases and J by 8 bases, 7 bases remained unmatched. CDR3 size: 16 residues. The germline V gene encodes CDR1 GTSNPN and CDR2 SVGIG (reference sequence). As DNA, the CDR3 is TGTGCCTGGAGGATGGGACTAGCGGGAGGGCAGGATGAGCAGTTCTTC. Its protein product is CAWRMGLAGGQDEQFF. The full variable domain, with the rest looked up from reference TRBV30 and TRBJ2-1, is SQTIHQWPATLVQPVGSPLSLECTVEGTSNPNLYWYRQAAGRGLQLLFYSVGIGQISSEVPQNLSASRPQDRQFILSSKKLLLSDSGFYLCAWRMGLAGGQDEQFFGPGTRLTVL.

The gene calls are TRBV30 and TRBJ2-5; 10 nucleotides match TRBD1. Germline trimming cut 2 bases from V and 5 bases from J; bases unmatched to any gene: 17. Germline assignment: CDR1 GTSNPN and CDR2 SVGIG (reference sequence). The CDR3 covers 18 residues. The CDR3 spells CAWSPLTSGTGVRETQYF. The CDR3 DNA follows: TGTGCCTGGAGTCCCTTAACGTCCGGGACAGGGGTGAGGGAGACCCAGTACTTC.

The chain joins TRBV30 to TRBJ1-2, with a weak D call TRBD1 (5 bases). The CDR3 spans 13 residues. V was trimmed by 3 bases and J by 4 bases, leaving 12 bases between them. Per germline, CDR1 GTSNPN and CDR2 SVGIG (reference sequence). CDR3 coding DNA: TGTGCCTGGAGCGGACGACAGCCCTATGGCTACACCTTC. Translating gives CAWSGRQPYGYTF.

V and J are TRBV4-2 and TRBJ2-3; possibly TRBD1 for D (6 bases). Trimming removed 4 bases at V and 4 bases at J, with 15 bases between. CDR3 size: 15 residues. From germline, CDR1 is LGHNA and CDR2 YNFKEQ. DNA for the CDR3: TGTGCCAGCAGCCTCCTTCGGACAGCCGCAGATACGCAGTATTTT. As protein: CASSLLRTAADTQYF.

The V gene is TRBV4-2, the J gene TRBJ2-1; TRBD1 matches 7 bases. V shed 4 bases, J shed 6 bases, and the junction held 15 bases outside the gene matches. From germline, CDR1 is LGHNA and CDR2 YNFKEQ. The CDR3 totals 17 residues. The CDR3: CASSPSEGRQGSNEQFF. CDR3 in DNA: TGTGCCAGCAGCCCCTCAGAGGGGCGACAGGGCTCCAATGAGCAGTTCTTC.

V and J are TRBV30 and TRBJ2-7, with 8 bases identical to TRBD2. Germline assignment: CDR1 GTSNPN and CDR2 SVGIG (reference sequence). The CDR3 extends over 12 amino acids. Unmatched junction bases numbered 0, after V lost 0 bases and J lost 5 bases. CDR3 region: CAWSVLADEQYF. CDR3 nucleotides: TGTGCCTGGAGTGTACTAGCGGACGAGCAGTACTTC.

The chain uses TRBV6-1 and TRBJ2-5, with D hard to call. The end of the DNA fits TRBJ2-7 better, so the J call may be wrong. Germline values: CDR1 MNHNS, CDR2 SASEGT. The CDR3 is 14 residues long. The CDR3 region is CASINPGYIYEQYF. In nucleotides, the CDR3 is TGTGCCAGCATTAACCCCGGGTATATTTACGAGCAGTACTTC.

V and J are TRBV9 and TRBJ1-2; maybe TRBD1 (6 bases). The V gene's germline CDR1 is SGDLS and CDR2 YYNGEE. The CDR3 has 13 residues. V lost 0 bases and J lost 6, with 9 bases in between. In DNA, the CDR3 is TGTGCCAGCAGCGTAGCACAGGGACATGGCTACACCTTC. This encodes CASSVAQGHGYTF.

V usage is TRBV4-3 and J usage is TRBJ2-7, with D uncertain. The CDR3 consists of 14 residues. Germline V gene lookup returns CDR1 LGHNA and CDR2 YSLEER. V lost 0 bases and J 0 bases, leaving 6 bases between the germline ends. CDR3 bases: TGCGCCAGCAGCCAAGAGGGCAGCTCCTACGAGCAGTACTTC. Protein product: CASSQEGSSYEQYF.

The V and J genes are TRBV27 and TRBJ2-1, with 7 positions matching TRBD2. The length of the CDR3 is 15 residues. The V gene end was trimmed by 2 bases and the J gene end by 6 bases; junction bases not matched to a gene: 7. Germline V gives CDR1 MNHEY, CDR2 SMNVEV (reference sequence). The CDR3 is CASSLAGRLPNEQFF. The CDR3, as DNA: TGTGCCAGCAGTTTAGCCGGGAGGCTCCCCAATGAGCAGTTCTTC.

V and J are TRBV5-4 and TRBJ2-7, with D maybe TRBD1 (6 bases). V was clipped by 1 base and J by 5 bases, with 10 bases between them. The CDR3 contains 13 residues. The germline V gene has CDR1 SGHNT and CDR2 YYREEE (reference sequence). The CDR3 nucleotides read TGTGCCAGCAGCTTGACAGGGTGGCACGAGCAGTACTTC. Protein product: CASSLTGWHEQYF.

The V call is TRBV18, the J call TRBJ2-5; 10 nucleotides match TRBD2. This CDR3 has 19 residues. The J segment lost 5 bases and the V segment lost 0 bases, leaving 15 bases of the junction unmatched. Germline-derived CDR1 and CDR2 are KGHSH and LQKENI. CDR3 DNA sequence: TGTGCCAGCTCACCACCGATACAAGCGGGGGGGCTCTTTAGCGAGACCCAGTACTTC. It yields the protein CASSPPIQAGGLFSETQYF.

The CDR3 loop is CASSPGQETQYF. The CDR3 DNA reads as TGTGCCAGCTCACCCGGCCAAGAGACCCAGTACTTC. The chain uses TRBV18 and TRBJ2-5; D ambiguous. The length of the CDR3 is 12 residues. V lost 3 bases and J lost 1, with 3 bases in between. Per the germline V gene, CDR1 is KGHSH and CDR2 is LQKENI.

As concerns this clone: At one boundary the junction diverges from the germline segment, which might be a read error. The chain joins TRBV6-6 to TRBJ2-1, with D tentatively TRBD1 or TRBD2 (6 bases each). CDR3 size: 14 residues. Germline CDR1 reads MNHNY; CDR2 reads SVGAGI (reference sequence). Here the CDR3 DNA reads TGTGCCAGCAGTAACTCGGGGGCTAGTAATGAGCAGTTCTTC. Amino acids: CASSNSGASNEQFF.

CDR3 coding DNA: TGTGCCGCATCCGGGACAGGGAGTCAGCCCCAGCATTTT. Encoded protein: CAASGTGSQPQHF. The chain combines TRBV19 with TRBJ1-5; 9 bases agree with TRBD1. This CDR3 is built from 13 residues. The J segment lost 6 bases and the V segment lost 11 bases, leaving 8 bases of the junction unmatched. Looked up from germline, CDR1 is LNHDA and CDR2 is SQIVND (reference sequence).

J is TRBJ1-1 and V is TRBV5-1; weak D call: TRBD1 (5 bases). With 6 bases removed from V and 3 bases from J, the gap between germline ends came to 15 bases. Germline loops: CDR1 SGHRS, CDR2 YFSETQ. The CDR3 has 14 residues. The CDR3 loop reads CASKGRGRDTEAFF. The DNA for the CDR3 is TGCGCCAGCAAGGGAAGGGGAAGGGACACTGAAGCTTTCTTT.

The V call is TRBV10-2, the J call TRBJ1-2; D may be TRBD1 (5 bases). Trimming pared 2 bases from V and 9 bases from J, leaving 13 bases between. The germline V gene encodes CDR1 WSHSY and CDR2 SAAADI. The CDR3 length is 13 residues. The CDR3 region has the DNA TGCGCCAGCAGTGAGACACAGGCGGGGAGCTACACCTTC. Its translation: CASSETQAGSYTF.

The chain links TRBV5-1 to TRBJ1-5, with D maybe TRBD1 (6 bases). Germline values: CDR1 SGHRS, CDR2 YFSETQ. Between the trimmed V and J ends, which lost 0 bases and 2 bases, there was a span of 6 bases. The CDR3 contains 14 residues. This CDR3 is CASSLEGGNQPQHF. The CDR3 DNA follows: TGCGCCAGCAGCTTGGAGGGGGGCAATCAGCCCCAGCATTTT.

The chain is built from TRBV4-3 and TRBJ1-1, with a possible D match to TRBD1 (5 bases). V was cut by 0 bases and J by 6 bases, with 11 bases left in between. Per germline, CDR1 LGHNA and CDR2 YSLEER. The CDR3 consists of 14 residues. CDR3 DNA sequence: TGCGCCAGCAGCCAAGATAGTACGACAGCTGAAGCTTTCTTT. Translation: CASSQDSTTAEAFF.

This chain uses TRBV5-1 with TRBJ2-1; TRBD2 matches 8 bases. The J segment lost 0 bases and the V segment lost 4 bases, leaving 3 bases of the junction unmatched. Germline values: CDR1 SGHRS, CDR2 YFSETQ. CDR3 length equals 15 residues. The CDR3 region is CASSQSGSSYNEQFF. The CDR3 DNA is TGCGCCAGCAGCCAAAGCGGGAGCTCCTACAATGAGCAGTTCTTC. The variable domain in full, with the rest retrieved from reference TRBV5-1 and TRBJ2-1, is KAGVTQTPRYLIKTRGQQVTLSCSPISGHRSVSWYQQTPGQGLQFLFEYFSETQRNKGNFPGRFSGRQFSNSRSEMNVSTLELGDSALYLCASSQSGSSYNEQFFGPGTRLTVL.